This T cell receptor beta chain was identified during a study of blood T cell repertoires in COVID-19. Study-level background: Researchers got acute and convalescent COVID-19 samples from the United States, Italy and Spain. Sources were T cells, B-cell-depleted T cells, or PBMCs; the material itself was cDNA or gDNA.

Study processing details: The assay estimated nucleated cells by amplifying reference gene primers. The assay was immunoSEQ multiplex PCR, and TCRdb's table has in-frame clones only and misses some. That table supplies the V and J calls and clone size; D and trimming were determined from the DNA. In the table there are around 190,000 clones, roughly 83% of which are singletons. Participant ages covered roughly 18 to 89 years across about two dozen US areas. V shed 2 bases and J shed 3 bases, with 5 bases lying between them. Germline CDR1 reads MRHNA; CDR2 reads SNTAGT. The CDR3 is 13 residues long. Sample: PBMCs or T cells enriched from blood (not recorded which). The rearrangement joins TRBV6-4 to TRBJ2-1; weak D call: TRBD2 (5 bases). This receptor was obtained from a woman aged 30 to 39 who had recovered from COVID-19. In nucleotides, the CDR3 is TGTGCCAGCAGTGACGGGAGCTACAATGAGCAGTTCTTC. This encodes CASSDGSYNEQFF.